This entry features one T cell receptor (beta chain) sequence. Its target is unknown. These data come from a study of blood T cells in healthy people across ages. Whole-study context: About one barcoded beta molecule per two T cells was the capture yield of template switching.

This CDR3 contains 15 residues. The V gene lost 10 bases and the J gene lost 2 bases, with 18 bases spanning the gap. Overall study results and limits: Estimates based on one million T cells were treated as lower bounds.

A second PCR, run for about 7 to 12 cycles, used a sample-barcoded 5' primer plus a J-beta primer mix. Each cDNA was tagged by a template-switch adaptor containing 12 random nucleotides. Using its own MiXCR run on the 5' RACE reads, TCRdb lists one record per CDR3 protein. The table has about 400,000 distinct CDR3 sequences, 50% to 60% seen once. Specimen: blood. The sequence was obtained from a man in his sixties in good health. This chain uses TRBV6-7 with TRBJ1-5, with D maybe TRBD1 (6 bases). TRBV6-7 is an open reading frame whose function is uncertain. The CDR3 DNA reads TGTGCCACAACCCGAGGGGGGCCCGGCAATCAGCCCCAGCATTTT. Translating gives CATTRGGPGNQPQHF.